What follows are 6 T cell receptor beta chains derived from one specimen sequenced in a study of blood T cells in healthy people across ages. A J-beta primer mix and a sample-barcoded 5' primer were used in a second PCR of roughly 6 to 11 cycles. TCRdb used MiXCR to reprocess the 5' RACE reads, holding one entry per CDR3 protein. The sample contains about 930,000 distinct CDR3 sequences, about 28% of which appear only once. The sample was also linked to a second study, of T cells of mothers and their children.

Sequencing used blood. Every receptor here comes from a woman in her forties in good health.

This clonotype appeared many times. This chain connects TRBV27 to TRBJ2-7, with D perhaps matching TRBD2 (6 bases). Trimming shortened V by 0 bases and J by 6 bases, and 9 bases separated the two germline ends. This CDR3 contains 13 residues. CDR1 is MNHEY and CDR2 is SMNVEV in the germline V gene (reference sequence). The CDR3 is CASSLSLGGEQYF. The CDR3 DNA reads as TGTGCCAGCAGTTTATCGCTGGGGGGCGAGCAGTACTTC.

The rearrangement joins TRBV7-8 to TRBJ2-5; 12 nucleotides match TRBD2. V lost 4 bases, J lost 5 bases, and 5 bases stayed unmatched. The CDR3 is made up of 15 amino acids. Looked up from germline, CDR1 is SGHVS and CDR2 is FQNEAQ. This CDR3 reads CASSSSGGVPETQYF. The CDR3 DNA reads TGTGCCAGCAGCTCTAGCGGGGGGGTCCCTGAGACCCAGTACTTC.

The V gene is TRBV7-3, the J gene TRBJ2-6; D may be TRBD1 (6 bases). This CDR3 has 15 residues. Germline values: CDR1 SGHTA, CDR2 FQGTGA. V was trimmed by 5 bases and J by 3 bases, leaving 11 bases between them. This chain's CDR3 is CASSQTGYGANVLTF. In DNA, the CDR3 is TGTGCCAGCAGCCAAACAGGGTATGGGGCCAACGTCCTGACTTTC.

This clonotype has a handful of counts. The V call is TRBV27, the J call TRBJ1-5; unclear D gene. V was clipped by 4 bases and J by 3 bases, with 7 bases between them. The V gene's germline CDR1 is MNHEY and CDR2 SMNVEV (reference sequence). The CDR3 has 13 residues. The CDR3 DNA is TGTGCCAGCAGTTCGTCCTTCAATCAGCCCCAGCATTTT. This translates into CASSSSFNQPQHF.

This clonotype was seen a handful of times. The rearrangement uses TRBV28 and TRBJ2-3; 7 bases agree with TRBD1. Trimming removed 9 bases from V and 3 bases from J; junction bases left unmatched: 18. The V gene's germline CDR1 is MDHEN and CDR2 SYDVKM. The CDR3 runs 17 residues. The CDR3 sequence is CASSDLKGARFTDTQYF. The CDR3 region has the DNA TGTGCCAGTAGCGACCTTAAGGGGGCGCGTTTTACAGATACGCAGTATTTT.

J is TRBJ2-1 and V is TRBV7-3; TRBD2 agrees at 8 bases. Trimming took 2 bases from V and 3 from J; bases not matched to a gene: 3. This CDR3 is 15 amino acids long. CDR1 SGHTA and CDR2 FQGTGA come from the germline V gene. In DNA form, the CDR3 reads TGTGCCAGCAGCTTATTTAGCGGGATCTACAATGAGCAGTTCTTC. Translated, it gives CASSLFSGIYNEQFF. Complete variable domain (other parts from reference TRBV7-3 and TRBJ2-1): GAGVSQTPSNKVTEKGKYVELRCDPISGHTALYWYRQSLGQGPEFLIYFQGTGAADDSGLPNDRFFAVRPEGSVSTLKIQRTERGDSAVYLCASSLFSGIYNEQFFGPGTRLTVL.